The clone carrying this TCR beta chain was recorded a few times. This CDR3 has 15 residues. Germline trimming cut 5 bases from V and 5 bases from J; bases unmatched to any gene: 9. Germline V gene lookup returns CDR1 LNHDA and CDR2 SQIVND (reference sequence). Sequencing was performed with immunoSEQ multiplex PCR; in TCRdb, only in-frame clones are kept and a portion is missing. The sample has under 450,000 clones, around nine tenths seen once. This sample is drawn from a study of control samples from healthy donors and cancer patients. The sequence was obtained from a man aged 35-49 years with head and neck cancer. The sample consisted of PBMCs. The chain employs TRBV19 and TRBJ2-7; TRBD1 agrees at 10 bases. CDR3: CASSLAGTGAHEQYF. In DNA, the CDR3 is TGTGCCAGTAGTCTCGCCGGGACAGGGGCCCACGAGCAGTACTTC. Full variable domain (rest looked up from reference TRBV19 and TRBJ2-7): DGGITQSPKYLFRKEGQNVTLSCEQNLNHDAMYWYRQDPGQGLRLIYYSQIVNDFQKGDIAEGYSVSREKKESFPLTVTSAQKNPTAFYLCASSLAGTGAHEQYFGPGTRLTVT.